A selection of T cell receptor beta chains follows, all from one sample in a study of blood T cell repertoires in COVID-19. Measured with immunoSEQ multiplex PCR; TCRdb has only the in-frame clones, and not every one. The repertoire holds a few hundred thousand clones, with 70% to 85% as singletons. The material sequenced was peripheral blood. The receptors originated from a man aged 80 or over with acute or convalescent COVID-19. Both conserved end residues are part of each CDR3. The D gene is left open where the match is weak. Size is stated for part of the rows, as once, few or many counts, or as a class when the clone is expanded.

j_call | d_call | v_call | clone_size | cdr3_aa | cdr3_nt
TRBJ1-2 | TRBD1 | TRBV14 | - | CASSRDRGRGYGYTF | TGTGCCAGCAGCCGAGACAGGGGGCGCGGGTATGGCTACACCTTC
TRBJ1-5 | - | TRBV5-1 | - | CASSLGGQGSNQPQHF | TGCGCCAGCAGCTTAGGAGGTCAGGGGAGCAATCAGCCCCAGCATTTT
TRBJ2-4 | - | TRBV2 | - | CASSPKNIQYF | TGTGCCAGCAGCCCTAAAAACATTCAGTACTTC
TRBJ2-5 | - | TRBV24-1 | once | CATSNVAGIQETQYF | TGTGCCACCAGTAACGTGGCGGGTATCCAAGAGACCCAGTACTTC
TRBJ1-3 | - | TRBV5-1 | - | CASSLAPVADIGNTIYF | TGCGCCAGCAGCTTGGCTCCCGTGGCGGATATTGGAAACACCATATATTTT
TRBJ2-2 | - | TRBV7-9 | - | CASTLPVGSLAGGELFF | TGTGCCAGCACCCTACCGGTGGGGTCCCTAGCCGGAGGGGAGCTGTTTTTT
TRBJ2-7 | TRBD1 | TRBV6-5 | - | CASSYGQGSYEQYF | TGTGCCAGCAGTTATGGACAGGGTTCCTACGAGCAGTACTTC
TRBJ1-3 | TRBD1 | TRBV5-6 | - | CASSLTGAGNTIYF | TGTGCCAGCAGCTTGACAGGGGCTGGAAACACCATATATTTT
TRBJ1-3 | - | TRBV4-2 | few | CASSLRQTSGNTIYF | TGTGCCAGCAGCCTCCGACAGACCTCTGGAAACACCATATATTTT
TRBJ1-4 | TRBD1 | TRBV24-1 | - | CATSGRTGPDEKLFF | TGTGCCACCAGTGGCAGGACAGGCCCAGATGAAAAACTGTTTTTT
TRBJ1-5 | TRBD1 | TRBV6-1 | - | CASSERQGNQPQHF | TGTGCCAGCAGTGAAAGACAGGGGAATCAGCCCCAGCATTTT
TRBJ2-7 | TRBD2 | TRBV28 | - | CASSLASGVYYEQYF | TGTGCCAGCAGTTTGGCGAGCGGGGTGTACTACGAGCAGTACTTC
TRBJ2-7 | - | TRBV7-2 | - | CASSPQTSGYEQYF | TGTGCCAGCAGCCCACAGACATCCGGTTACGAGCAGTACTTC
TRBJ2-3 | TRBD2 | TRBV11-1 | - | CASGLAGGTDTQYF | TGTGCCAGCGGGCTAGCGGGAGGAACGGATACGCAGTATTTT
TRBJ2-7 | TRBD1 | TRBV5-1 | few | CASSPDRPSYEQYF | TGCGCCAGCAGCCCGGACAGGCCGTCCTACGAGCAGTACTTC
TRBJ2-3 | TRBD1 | TRBV7-8 | once | CASSLGWTGGTDTQYF | TGTGCCAGCAGCTTAGGATGGACAGGGGGCACAGATACGCAGTATTTT
TRBJ2-1 | - | TRBV9 | - | CASSALASNHNEQFF | TGTGCCAGCAGCGCTCTAGCTTCTAACCACAATGAGCAGTTCTTC
TRBJ1-1 | - | TRBV5-6 | - | CASSYGGKAFF | TGTGCCAGCAGCTACGGGGGGAAAGCTTTCTTT
TRBJ2-1 | - | TRBV12-3/TRBV12-4 | - | CASGRGYYNEQFF | TGTGCCAGCGGGAGAGGGTACTACAATGAGCAGTTCTTC
TRBJ1-1 | - | TRBV11-2 | - | CASSPQISGTEAFF | TGTGCCAGCAGCCCCCAGATATCCGGGACTGAAGCTTTCTTT
TRBJ1-4 | - | TRBV5-1 | - | CASSLTGTTGIEKLFF | TGCGCCAGCAGCTTGACAGGGACGACCGGTATTGAAAAACTGTTTTTT
TRBJ1-6 | - | TRBV18 | - | CASSPRDSNSPLHF | TGTGCCAGCTCACCACGCGACAGTAATTCACCCCTCCACTTT
TRBJ2-1 | - | TRBV12-3/TRBV12-4 | - | CASSTSSYNEQFF | TGTGCCAGCAGTACCTCTAGCTACAATGAGCAGTTCTTC
TRBJ1-3 | - | TRBV5-6 | - | CASSPDRGLSSGNTIYF | TGTGCCAGCAGTCCCGACAGAGGCCTTTCCTCTGGAAACACCATATATTTT
TRBJ1-1 | - | TRBV2 | - | CASSEQGMFTEAFF | TGTGCCAGCAGTGAACAGGGGATGTTCACTGAAGCTTTCTTT